A selection of T cell receptor beta chains follows, all from one sample in a study of cytomegalovirus exposure and HLA in healthy donors. Generated by immunoSEQ multiplex PCR, the TCRdb table keeps only in-frame clones and is missing some. The sample has some 92,000 clones, 79% seen once; the top ten hold around 3%. Sequenced: PBMCs. The source of these receptors is a young man in good health and CMV-seronegative. Each CDR3 is given with its conserved first and last residue. A D gene is named only where the DNA matches it firmly. Some rows have no size entry. The others give once, few or many, or a class for an expanded clone.

clone_size d_call j_call v_call cdr3_nt cdr3_aa
. . TRBJ2-3 TRBV7-9 TGTGCCAGCAGCTCCCGGACTGGAAGCACAGATACGCAGTATTTT CASSSRTGSTDTQYF
. . TRBJ1-4 TRBV6-5 TGTGCCAGCAGTTACTCCTTAGTCGAAGAAAAACTGTTTTTT CASSYSLVEEKLFF
. TRBD1 TRBJ1-4 TRBV4-3 TGCGCCAGCAGCCTTCACGACAGGGCCGGTGAAAAACTGTTTTTT CASSLHDRAGEKLFF
. TRBD1 TRBJ1-6 TRBV6-6 TGTGCCAGCAGTTACCCGAACAGGGGGCAAGCTTCACCCCTCCACTTT CASSYPNRGQASPLHF
. . TRBJ1-1 TRBV5-1 TGCGCCAGCAGCTTGGAAGGGACACACACTGAAGCTTTCTTT CASSLEGTHTEAFF
. . TRBJ1-2 TRBV30 TGTGCCTGGAGTGTACGCGGGGGCGACGGCTACACCTTC CAWSVRGGDGYTF
. TRBD1 TRBJ2-1 TRBV15 TGTGCCACCAGCAGTCCCGGGACAGGGGGCAATGAGCAGTTCTTC CATSSPGTGGNEQFF
. TRBD2 TRBJ2-5 TRBV30 TGTGCCTGGAGCACTAGCGGGGAGACCCAGTACTTC CAWSTSGETQYF
. . TRBJ1-1 TRBV5-4 TGTGCCAGCAGCCCCAGGGACACTGAAGCTTTCTTT CASSPRDTEAFF
. . TRBJ2-7 TRBV6-5 TGTGCCAGCAGCCGGACGTACAGGTCCTACGAGCAGTACTTC CASSRTYRSYEQYF
. TRBD1 TRBJ1-4 TRBV19 TGTGCCAGTAGTTCCCCGGACAGGCCCCAGCTGAGAGAAAAACTGTTTTTT CASSSPDRPQLREKLFF
. . TRBJ1-5 TRBV6-5 TGTGCCAGCAGTCACAGGGTCGCTCAGCCCCAGCATTTT CASSHRVAQPQHF
. . TRBJ1-2 TRBV18 TGTGCCAGCTCACCAATGACAGAAGATGGCTACACCTTC CASSPMTEDGYTF
. . TRBJ1-2 TRBV29-1 TGCAGCGTTGAAGGGGCGGGAGACTATGGCTACACCTTC CSVEGAGDYGYTF
few TRBD1 TRBJ2-7 TRBV5-1 TGCGCCAGCAGCTTTGGGGACAGGGAAGTATTCGAGCAGTACTTC CASSFGDREVFEQYF
. . TRBJ1-2 TRBV20-1 TGCAGTGCCCCTGGCTTCTACACCTTC CSAPGFYTF
. TRBD2 TRBJ2-1 TRBV7-9 TGTGCCAGCATATCGGGGGGGCTCGAGCAGTTCTTC CASISGGLEQFF
few . TRBJ1-1 TRBV2 TGTGCCAGCAGGGCGGGGACTGAAGCTTTCTTT CASRAGTEAFF
. . TRBJ2-1 TRBV5-6 TGTGCCAGCAGCCCAAACAGGGTATCCTACAATGAGCAGTTCTTC CASSPNRVSYNEQFF
. TRBD1 TRBJ1-5 TRBV7-3 TGTGCCAGCAGCTCACAGGGGGTACATAGCAATCAGCCCCAGCATTTT CASSSQGVHSNQPQHF
. . TRBJ2-3 TRBV20-1 TGCAGTGCCCGTCCGGATACGCAGTATTTT CSARPDTQYF
. TRBD1 TRBJ2-3 TRBV7-9 TGTGCCAGCAGCTCGGGACAGGGGGGCACAGATACGCAGTATTTT CASSSGQGGTDTQYF
. TRBD2 TRBJ2-7 TRBV7-2 TGTGCCAGCAGCTGGACTAGCGGGGGCCCATTAGGCCACTACGAGCAGTACTTC CASSWTSGGPLGHYEQYF
. TRBD2 TRBJ2-5 TRBV27 TGTGCCAGCAGGGCACGGGGGCGGGGGGCCGGAGAGACCCAGTACTTC CASRARGRGAGETQYF
few . TRBJ1-5 TRBV10-3 TGTGCCATCAGTGAGTCAGAGGGCCTCCGCAATCAGCCCCAGCATTTT CAISESEGLRNQPQHF
. . TRBJ2-3 TRBV28 TGTGCCACACGTAATGGGGGGTACACAGATACGCAGTATTTT CATRNGGYTDTQYF
. . TRBJ2-3 TRBV12-5 TGTGCTAGTGGTCCATTCAACAGGGTCCGTAGCACAGATACGCAGTATTTT CASGPFNRVRSTDTQYF
. TRBD1 TRBJ2-1 TRBV11-3 TGTGCCAGCAGCCCCCGGGACAGGGTGCTCAATGAGCAGTTCTTC CASSPRDRVLNEQFF
. . TRBJ1-4 TRBV5-1 TGCGCCAGCAGCTTTAGCTCAACTAATGAAAAACTGTTTTTT CASSFSSTNEKLFF
. . TRBJ1-3 TRBV7-9 TGTGCCAGCAGCCTTACAGGCGGTGGAAACACCATATATTTT CASSLTGGGNTIYF
. . TRBJ2-1 TRBV19 TGTGCCAGTAGCCTCGACAGGAGCTCCTACAATGAGCAGTTCTTC CASSLDRSSYNEQFF
. TRBD1 TRBJ2-1 TRBV7-2 TGTGCCAGCAGCTTAGAGGCGGGACAGGGGAATGAGCAGTTCTTC CASSLEAGQGNEQFF
. TRBD1 TRBJ2-2 TRBV25-1 TGTGCCAGCAGTGCCACAGGGGGCAGGACCGGGGAGCTGTTTTTT CASSATGGRTGELFF
. . TRBJ1-5 TRBV5-1 TGCGCCAGCAGACTGACAGCGTCTAGCAATCAGCCCCAGCATTTT CASRLTASSNQPQHF
. . TRBJ2-7 TRBV15 TGTGCCACCAGCAGAGATAGTCCGTCGCTGTCTTACGAGCAGTACTTC CATSRDSPSLSYEQYF
. . TRBJ1-1 TRBV9 TGTGCCAGCAGCGTAGGAGGCTCCTTTGATGGCACTGAAGCTTTCTTT CASSVGGSFDGTEAFF
. . TRBJ1-6 TRBV30 TGTGCCTGGAGCCATCAGGGGTTTAATTCACCCCTCCACTTT CAWSHQGFNSPLHF
. . TRBJ1-6 TRBV6-1 TGTGCCAGCAGTGACGACAGGTTCCCGGCCCGTAATTCACCCCTCCACTTT CASSDDRFPARNSPLHF
. . TRBJ2-7 TRBV11-2 TGTGCCAGCAGCTTAGTGAGGGGGTCCCAAACCTCCTACGAGCAGTACTTC CASSLVRGSQTSYEQYF
. TRBD2 TRBJ2-3 TRBV10-3 TGTGCCATCAGTGAGTCCAAGCGGGGGATCTCTAGCACAGATACGCAGTATTTT CAISESKRGISSTDTQYF
. . TRBJ2-3 TRBV7-9 TGTGCCAGCAGCCCGAGAGGGGCAGGGGACACAGATACGCAGTATTTT CASSPRGAGDTDTQYF
. TRBD1 TRBJ1-4 TRBV28 TGTGCCAGTGGGACAGGGGGCCAGTCAGGGGAAGAAAAACTGTTTTTT CASGTGGQSGEEKLFF
. TRBD1 TRBJ1-5 TRBV28 TGTGCCAGCTGTACCGGGACAGGGGTCCAGCCCCAGCATTTT CASCTGTGVQPQHF
. TRBD1 TRBJ1-1 TRBV5-1 TGCGCCTCCGGGGACAGGAACACTGAAGCTTTCTTT CASGDRNTEAFF
. TRBD1 TRBJ1-4 TRBV2 TGTGCCAGCAGCCCTGACAGGGTTGGAGAAAAACTGTTTTTT CASSPDRVGEKLFF
few TRBD1 TRBJ2-6 TRBV19 TGTGCCAGTACAACCCTCAGGGACAGGGGGCGGGCTGGGGCCAACGTCCTGACTTTC CASTTLRDRGRAGANVLTF
. . TRBJ1-1 TRBV30 TGTGCCTGGAGTCGACTAACAGTAGTGAACACTGAAGCTTTCTTT CAWSRLTVVNTEAFF
. . TRBJ1-1 TRBV19 TGTGCCAGTAGTATCTTTGGAGACACTGAAGCTTTCTTT CASSIFGDTEAFF
. . TRBJ2-2 TRBV4-3 TGCGCCAGCAGCCAAGATTCAGGGAGGAACGGGGAGCTGTTTTTT CASSQDSGRNGELFF
once . TRBJ1-2 TRBV18 TGTGCCAGCTCACCAGAGAGGGGAACAGGGTATGGCTACACCTTC CASSPERGTGYGYTF
. . TRBJ2-1 TRBV12-5 TGTGCTAGTGGTCCCCACGGGAATGAGCAGTTCTTC CASGPHGNEQFF
few TRBD1 TRBJ2-7 TRBV18 TGTGCCAGCTCACTGTCGGACAGGGTAGGCGAGCAGTACTTC CASSLSDRVGEQYF
. . TRBJ2-6 TRBV5-1 TGCGCCAGCAGCTTGACAGGTCGCTCTGGGGCCAACGTCCTGACTTTC CASSLTGRSGANVLTF
. TRBD2 TRBJ2-3 TRBV9 TGTGCCAGCAGCGTATCTTCGGGACTAGCGTTAACAAACCCAGATACGCAGTATTTT CASSVSSGLALTNPDTQYF
. TRBD1 TRBJ1-5 TRBV6-5 TGTGCCAGCAGGCCGGGACAGGGCAATCAGCCCCAGCATTTT CASRPGQGNQPQHF
. . TRBJ2-7 TRBV10-1 TGCGCCAGCAGTGAGTCGTCCAGACAAACCTACGAGCAGTACTTC CASSESSRQTYEQYF
. . TRBJ1-2 TRBV19 TGTGCCAGTGCCAGGGTGGTCGGTGGCTACACCTTC CASARVVGGYTF
. TRBD2 TRBJ2-2 TRBV5-6 TGTGCCAGCAGCTTATGGACTAGCGGGGTCTTAGACACCGGGGAGCTGTTTTTT CASSLWTSGVLDTGELFF
. TRBD1 TRBJ1-2 TRBV4-3 TGCGCCAGCAGCCCGGGACAGGGTGGTTATGGCTACACCTTC CASSPGQGGYGYTF